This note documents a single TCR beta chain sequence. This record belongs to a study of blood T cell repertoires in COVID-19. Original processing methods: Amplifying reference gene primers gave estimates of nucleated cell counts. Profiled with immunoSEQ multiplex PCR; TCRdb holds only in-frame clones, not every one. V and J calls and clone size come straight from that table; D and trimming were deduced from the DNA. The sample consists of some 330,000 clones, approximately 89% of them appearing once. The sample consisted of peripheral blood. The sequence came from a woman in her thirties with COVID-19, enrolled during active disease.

CDR3 nucleotides: TGTGCTAGTGCCCAACCTTCCAGGGGAGTGAACACTGAAGCTTTCTTT. Encoded protein: CASAQPSRGVNTEAFF. V gene TRBV12-5 combines with J gene TRBJ1-1; a possible D gene is TRBD1 (6 bases). Deletions cut 7 bases from V and 0 bases from J, with 18 bases between. CDR1 and CDR2 from the germline V gene are LGHNT and FRNRAP. This CDR3 comprises 16 residues. The complete variable domain, with remaining parts taken from reference TRBV12-5 and TRBJ1-1, reads DARVTQTPRHKVTEMGQEVTMRCQPILGHNTVFWYRQTMMQGLELLAYFRNRAPLDDSGMPKDRFSAEMPDATLATLKIQPSEPRDSAVYFCASAQPSRGVNTEAFFGQGTRLTVV.